These T cell receptor beta chains were read from a single sample in a study of tumor and adjacent non-tumor tissue in lung cancer. TCRdb independently ran MiXCR on the multiplex PCR reads; one entry per CDR3 protein. There are roughly 120,000 distinct CDR3 sequences in the sample; about 80% occur only once, and more than 20% lies in the top ten. The sample consisted of lung tumor tissue. These receptors were obtained from a man aged 70-80 years with non-small cell lung cancer. The CDR3 runs from the conserved cysteine through the conserved F or W. D genes are given only for firm matches. Rows may omit the clone size; those that give it use once, few, many or a size class.

V gene,J gene,clone size,D gene,CDR3 DNA,CDR3 protein
TRBV4-3,TRBJ2-1,.,.,TGCGCCAGCAGCAAAGACCCATCGAGAGCTGAATACAATGAGCAGTTCTTC,CASSKDPSRAEYNEQFF
TRBV5-4,TRBJ2-4,many,.,TGTGCCAGCAGCTTCACAGGGTTGGACATTCAGTACTTC,CASSFTGLDIQYF
TRBV29-1,TRBJ1-1,.,.,TGCAGTGGGCCCCGAACCAGTGAAGCTTTCTTT,CSGPRTSEAFF
TRBV4-3,TRBJ2-1,.,.,TGCGCCAGCAGCCAACGGACCGGGACTTACAATGAGCAGTTCTTC,CASSQRTGTYNEQFF
TRBV11-2,TRBJ2-3,.,.,TGTGCCAGCAGCCTAACCCCAGGGTCAAGTATACAGTATTTT,CASSLTPGSSIQYF
TRBV28,TRBJ1-2,.,.,TGTGCCAGCAGTTATTCCGGATACTATGGTTACACCTTC,CASSYSGYYGYTF
TRBV6-2/TRBV6-3,TRBJ2-5,.,.,TGTGCCAGAAGTTCCCAGCTTAAGACCCAGTACTTC,CARSSQLKTQYF
TRBV12-3/TRBV12-4,TRBJ2-3,once,.,TGTGCCAGCAGTGTGGGGGACGCGGGGCTAGATACGCAGTATTTT,CASSVGDAGLDTQYF
TRBV6-5,TRBJ1-1,.,.,TGTGCCAGGAGCTCCGGGGCACGGGGCAAAACTTTCTTT,CARSSGARGKTFF
TRBV10-2,TRBJ1-5,.,TRBD1,TGCGCCGGGAAAACCGACAGGGGTAATAGCAATCAGCCCCAGCATTTT,CAGKTDRGNSNQPQHF
TRBV7-8,TRBJ1-1,.,.,TGTGCCAGCACCCAGGGGCCTCGTAACACTGAAGCTTTATTT,CASTQGPRNTEALF
TRBV6-5,TRBJ1-1,.,TRBD1,TGTGCCAGCAGCTCGCCGGACAGGCTTAACAATGAAGCTTCCTTT,CASSSPDRLNNEASF
TRBV6-5,TRBJ2-3,.,TRBD1,TGTGCCAGCACCACTCCGGACAGGGGCACAGATACGCAGTACTTT,CASTTPDRGTDTQYF
TRBV11-3,TRBJ2-1,.,TRBD2,TGTACCAGTAGCCTCCTAGGGACTAGCGTGGGCTACAATGAGCAGTTCTTC,CTSSLLGTSVGYNEQFF
TRBV29-1,TRBJ2-7,many,TRBD1,TGCAGCGCCCTCGCCGGGACAGGGGGGTACGAGCAGTACTTC,CSALAGTGGYEQYF
TRBV4-3,TRBJ2-7,.,.,TGCGCCAGTAGCCAAGATTGGGCAGGGTGCTACGAGCAGTACTTC,CASSQDWAGCYEQYF
TRBV25-1,TRBJ2-1,.,.,TGTGACAGCAGGGGCTTTAGGGAGCAGCTCTTC,CDSRGFREQLF
TRBV7-8,TRBJ2-1,.,.,TGTGCCAGCAAACACCGAGATAATGAGCAGTTCTTC,CASKHRDNEQFF
TRBV12-3/TRBV12-4,TRBJ1-6,.,.,TGTGCCAGCACCTCCGGGACAAGAGGCTACAATTCACCCCTCCACTTT,CASTSGTRGYNSPLHF
TRBV11-2,TRBJ1-1,.,.,TGTGCCAGCACTAGGGTGGGGGGGAACACCCAAGCTTTCTTT,CASTRVGGNTQAFF
TRBV5-4,TRBJ2-1,.,TRBD2,TGTGTCAGTACCCCCGGTCGGGGGGGGCAGTACAATGAGCAGTTCTTC,CVSTPGRGGQYNEQFF
TRBV5-4,TRBJ2-5,.,.,TGTGCCGGCAGCTTGGGTGGCACTGTTGGGATCAAGTACTTC,CAGSLGGTVGIKYF
TRBV28,TRBJ2-6,.,.,TGCGCCAGCAGTCCGATCGACGGGGGGCTCTCTGGGGCCAACGTCCTGACTTTC,CASSPIDGGLSGANVLTF
TRBV4-2,TRBJ1-2,.,.,TGTGCCAGCAGCCAAGGACCAGGGACTTATGGCTACGCCTTC,CASSQGPGTYGYAF
TRBV5-6,TRBJ1-4,.,.,TGTGCTAGAAGCTTGAGAGGGAGAACTAATGAAAAACTGTTTTTT,CARSLRGRTNEKLFF
TRBV29-1,TRBJ2-2,.,.,TGCAGCGCTGACGTAGTGGGGGACACCGGGGATCTGTTTTTT,CSADVVGDTGDLFF
TRBV4-3,TRBJ2-7,.,TRBD2,TGCGCCAGCAGACAAGCCCGTAACTCAAAAGGACTAGCTGGAGGCTCCTACGAGCAGTACTTC,CASRQARNSKGLAGGSYEQYF
TRBV28,TRBJ1-2,.,.,TGTGCCAGTAGGGGGGGCGCGAAGTATAGCTACACCTTC,CASRGGAKYSYTF
TRBV12-3/TRBV12-4,TRBJ2-1,.,.,TGTGTCAGCAGTTTAATAGGGAACAATGAGCAGTCCTTC,CVSSLIGNNEQSF
TRBV20-1,TRBJ1-1,.,.,TGCAGTGCTAGAGATAAACAGACTACGGACACTGAAGCTCTCTTT,CSARDKQTTDTEALF
TRBV6-5,TRBJ1-6,.,.,TGTGCCAGCAGTTACAGCTCCTTTAATTCACCCCTCTACTTT,CASSYSSFNSPLYF
TRBV9,TRBJ1-3,few,.,TGTGCCAGCAGCGATCGACAGGTTCTCTCTGGAAACACCATATATTTT,CASSDRQVLSGNTIYF
TRBV5-5,TRBJ1-1,.,TRBD1,TGTGCCAGCAATTACAAGTCGGGAGAGGGGGCGGGTATGACTGAAGCTTTCTTT,CASNYKSGEGAGMTEAFF
TRBV5-1,TRBJ2-7,.,.,TGCGCCAACAGCTTGGGTCTAGCGACCTACGAACAGTACTTC,CANSLGLATYEQYF
TRBV7-9,TRBJ1-4,many,TRBD1,TGTGCCAGCGGTCGGGGACAGGGGGCAACTAATGAAAAACTGTTTTTT,CASGRGQGATNEKLFF
TRBV6-1,TRBJ2-3,.,.,TGTGCCAGCAGTGCCTGGGTGGCGAAGAAAACGCAGTATTTT,CASSAWVAKKTQYF
TRBV6-5,TRBJ2-7,once,.,TGTGCCAGCAGTTACCACCCGTTTAGCGGTTCCTACGGGCAGTACTTC,CASSYHPFSGSYGQYF
TRBV4-1,TRBJ1-1,.,.,TGCGCCAGCACCCCGCAGACTAGTACTGAGGCTTTCTTT,CASTPQTSTEAFF
TRBV12-5,TRBJ1-5,.,.,TGTGCTAGTGTCCCCGACAGGAATCAGCCCCAGCCTTTT,CASVPDRNQPQPF
TRBV6-5,TRBJ1-2,.,.,TGTGCCAGCAGTTATTGGTGGCAATTGGGCTACACCTTC,CASSYWWQLGYTF
TRBV12-3/TRBV12-4,TRBJ1-1,.,TRBD1,TGTGCCAGCAAGGGAGGGGGCACTGGGGCTTTCTTT,CASKGGGTGAFF
TRBV10-2,TRBJ2-7,.,.,TGCGCCAGCAGTGAGGTGTTCGGGGGGCGCAGCGACGAGCAATACTTC,CASSEVFGGRSDEQYF
TRBV6-2/TRBV6-3,TRBJ1-5,.,.,TGTGCTAGCAGTTATCACAGTGAAAATCAGCCCCAGAATTTT,CASSYHSENQPQNF
TRBV29-1,TRBJ1-2,.,.,TGCAGCGTTGTCCCCTACCAATCCTCGGGAGTAGATGGCTACATCTTC,CSVVPYQSSGVDGYIF
TRBV5-4,TRBJ1-6,.,.,TGTGCCAACAGTCCGGGGGGTGTCCTATATAATTCACCCCTCCACTTT,CANSPGGVLYNSPLHF
TRBV6-6,TRBJ2-3,once,TRBD2,TGTGCCAGCATGCCCAATCAGGGACTAGCGGAAGCAGATACGCAGTATTTT,CASMPNQGLAEADTQYF
TRBV11-1,TRBJ2-1,.,TRBD2,TGTCCCAGCAGTCGACTAGCGGAGGGGTACAATGAGCACTTCTTC,CPSSRLAEGYNEHFF
TRBV4-2,TRBJ2-5,many,TRBD2,TGTGCCAGCAGCCAAGGGACTAGCGAGAGGGCGGAGACCCGGTACTTC,CASSQGTSERAETRYF
TRBV6-1,TRBJ2-7,.,.,TGTGCCGGCAGCGTGGGGCAGGGGCTTAACTACGAGCAGTACTTC,CAGSVGQGLNYEQYF